This TCR beta chain was captured by sequencing in a study of blood T cell repertoires in COVID-19. The germline V gene has CDR1 SQVTM and CDR2 ANQGSEA. CDR3 size: 12 residues. V was clipped by 7 bases and J by 4 bases; unmatched bases: 2. The assay was immunoSEQ multiplex PCR, and TCRdb's table has in-frame clones only and misses some. The repertoire includes roughly 80,000 clones, 70% to 80% of them detected once, and around a sixth sits in the top ten. The chain employs TRBV29-1 and TRBJ1-3; 9 bases fit TRBD1. The receptor's source is a man aged 70 or older with active or convalescent COVID-19. The sequenced material came from peripheral blood. Written as DNA, the CDR3 is TGCAGCGCTGGGACAGGGGGAAACACCATATATTTT. This sequence encodes CSAGTGGNTIYF.